The 5 T cell receptor beta chains given below trace back to one sample, sequenced in a study of cytomegalovirus exposure and HLA in healthy donors (dated by TCRdb to about 2017). The library was made by the immunoSEQ multiplex PCR assay. For the multiplex PCR, a mixture combining 60 forward primers for TCR Vbeta segments and 13 reverse primers for TCR Jbeta segments was used. TCRdb provides this immuneACCESS table in a form limited to in-frame rearrangements. Some clones are lacking; in checked studies, under half of them reflect an unresolved V gene, and why the rest are absent is not known. The sample records around 130,000 clones, roughly 70% of which are singletons. Approximately 2% of the sample belongs to the ten largest clones. The sequencing sample was made of PBMCs. These receptors were collected from a woman aged 40 to 50 in good health and CMV-seropositive.

V is TRBV15 and J is TRBJ2-5; possible D gene TRBD2, 6 bases. CDR3 length: 14 amino acids. Trimming left V 4 bases short and J 4 bases short, with 13 bases between. The V gene's germline CDR1 is LNHNV and CDR2 YYDKDF (reference sequence). The CDR3 spells CATSIGRWGETQYF. CDR3 in DNA: TGTGCCACCAGCATCGGGAGATGGGGAGAGACCCAGTACTTC.

This chain joins TRBV4-1 and TRBJ1-1, with 8 nucleotides matching TRBD1. Germline-derived CDR1 and CDR2 are MGHRA and YSYEKL. The junction had 3 bases not matched to a gene; V was cut back by 0 bases and J by 0 bases. The CDR3 loop spans 16 amino acids. CDR3 DNA: TGCGCCAGCAGCCAAGATGGGACAGGATTGAACACTGAAGCTTTCTTT. Translated, it gives CASSQDGTGLNTEAFF.

The CDR3 DNA sequence: TGTGCCAGCAGCTCCCAGGGGCTAGCCGAGCAGTATTTT. This gives the protein CASSSQGLAEQYF. The chain joins TRBV7-2 to TRBJ2-3, with a possible D match to TRBD1 (6 bases). This CDR3 is 13 amino acids long. Germline values: CDR1 SGHTA, CDR2 FQGNSA. Trimming pared 4 bases from V and 11 bases from J, leaving 16 bases between. Looking up the rest from reference TRBV7-2 and TRBJ2-3 gives the full variable domain: GAGVSQSPSNKVTEKGKDVELRCDPISGHTALYWYRQSLGQGLEFLIYFQGNSAPDKSGLPSDRFSAERTGGSVSTLTIQRTQQEDSAVYLCASSSQGLAEQYFGPGTRLTVL.

V usage is TRBV18 and J usage is TRBJ2-3; TRBD2 might be the D (8 bases). The germline V gene has CDR1 KGHSH and CDR2 LQKENI. The CDR3 spans 19 residues. V lost 2 bases to trimming and J lost 0 bases, with 21 bases between them. The chain's CDR3 is CASSPSSLADRTSTDTQYF. The CDR3 DNA reads as TGTGCCAGCTCACCAAGTTCACTAGCGGACAGGACTAGCACAGATACGCAGTATTTT.

The chain carries TRBV28 and TRBJ1-1; D gene unclear. The CDR3 extends over 13 amino acids. Germline V gene lookup returns CDR1 MDHEN and CDR2 SYDVKM. The V end lost 7 bases, the J end lost 9 bases, and 18 bases lay between the germline ends. CDR3 sequence: CASNNLGGHKAFF. The CDR3 bases are TGTGCCAGCAACAACTTGGGAGGGCATAAAGCTTTCTTT.